The present T cell receptor (beta chain) was sequenced within a study of somatic mutations in cytotoxic T cells in rheumatoid arthritis. Study-level information: Patient blood (approximately 30 ml EDTA) was drawn right after diagnosis, before any treatment. Flow-sorting brought some V beta antibody-stained T-cell populations to nearly 100% purity, V beta1+ cells sequenced for TCRB among them.

Germline values: CDR1 MNHNS, CDR2 SASEGT. The CDR3 loop spans 14 amino acids. The V segment lost 6 bases and the J segment 4 bases; nucleotides outside the gene matches: 7. Study-level points and caveats: Patients with a largest CD8+ clone exceeding 20% of CD8+ cells numbered about an eighth of the 65. CD8+ T cells showed clonality that did not differ significantly between patients with rheumatoid arthritis and age-matched healthy controls.

Clones were sequenced by immunoSEQ multiplex PCR, and TCRdb holds only the in-frame ones, with some missing. The table lists about 16,000 clones, more than 75% of them singletons. For this clone: The antigen remains undetermined.

The rearrangement uses TRBV6-1 and TRBJ1-1, with 8 nucleotides matching TRBD1. Sequencing input: CD8+ T cells sorted from blood. The receptor's source is a woman in her forties or fifties with rheumatoid arthritis. The CDR3 sequence: CASRIRDRPTEAFF. The CDR3 DNA sequence: TGTGCCAGCAGGATCCGGGACAGGCCCACTGAAGCTTTCTTT.